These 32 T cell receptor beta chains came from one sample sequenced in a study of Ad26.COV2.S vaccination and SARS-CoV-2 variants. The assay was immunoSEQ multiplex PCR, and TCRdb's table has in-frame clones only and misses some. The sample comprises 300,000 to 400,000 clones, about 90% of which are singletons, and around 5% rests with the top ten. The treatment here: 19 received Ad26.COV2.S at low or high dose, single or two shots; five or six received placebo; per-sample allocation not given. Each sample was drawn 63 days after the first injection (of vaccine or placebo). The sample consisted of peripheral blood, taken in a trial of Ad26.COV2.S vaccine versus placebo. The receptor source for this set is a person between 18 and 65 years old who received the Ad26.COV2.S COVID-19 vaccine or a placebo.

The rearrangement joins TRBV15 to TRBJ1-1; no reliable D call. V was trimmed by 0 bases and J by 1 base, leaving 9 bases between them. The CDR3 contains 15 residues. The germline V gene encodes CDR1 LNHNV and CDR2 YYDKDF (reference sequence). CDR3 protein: CATSRDRVRNTEAFF. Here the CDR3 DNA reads TGTGCCACCAGCAGAGATCGGGTAAGGAACACTGAAGCTTTCTTT.

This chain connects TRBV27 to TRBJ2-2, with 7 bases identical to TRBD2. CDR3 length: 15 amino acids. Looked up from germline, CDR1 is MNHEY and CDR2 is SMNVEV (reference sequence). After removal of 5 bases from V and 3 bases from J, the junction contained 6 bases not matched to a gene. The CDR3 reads CASSSSGLDTGELFF. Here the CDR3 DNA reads TGTGCCAGCAGTAGTAGCGGGTTAGACACCGGGGAGCTGTTTTTT.

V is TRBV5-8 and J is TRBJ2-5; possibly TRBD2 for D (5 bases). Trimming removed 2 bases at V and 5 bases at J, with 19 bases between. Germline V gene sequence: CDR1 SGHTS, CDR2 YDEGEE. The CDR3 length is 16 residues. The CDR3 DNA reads TGTGCCAGCAGCTTCCGCCTTGGAGAGGGATGGGAGACCCAGTACTTC. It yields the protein CASSFRLGEGWETQYF.

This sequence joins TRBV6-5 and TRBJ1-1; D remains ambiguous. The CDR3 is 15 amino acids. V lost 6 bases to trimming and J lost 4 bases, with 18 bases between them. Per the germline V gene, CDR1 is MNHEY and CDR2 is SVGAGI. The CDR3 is CASSAQAALSTEAFF. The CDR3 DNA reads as TGTGCCAGCAGCGCGCAGGCGGCTCTGAGCACTGAAGCTTTCTTT.

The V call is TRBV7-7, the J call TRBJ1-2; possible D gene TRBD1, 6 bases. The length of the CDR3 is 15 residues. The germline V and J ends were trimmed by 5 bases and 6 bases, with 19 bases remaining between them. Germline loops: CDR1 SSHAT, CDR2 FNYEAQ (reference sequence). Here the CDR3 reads CASSPLAGPGDGYTF. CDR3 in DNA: TGTGCCAGCAGCCCATTGGCGGGGCCAGGGGATGGCTACACCTTC.

The CDR3 is CASSVIEGTEAFF. DNA of the CDR3: TGTGCCAGTAGTGTCATCGAGGGGACTGAAGCTTTCTTT. The chain joins TRBV19 to TRBJ1-1; possibly TRBD1 for D (5 bases). Germline V gene lookup returns CDR1 LNHDA and CDR2 SQIVND (reference sequence). CDR3 size: 13 residues. V was clipped by 5 bases and J by 5 bases, with 12 bases between them.

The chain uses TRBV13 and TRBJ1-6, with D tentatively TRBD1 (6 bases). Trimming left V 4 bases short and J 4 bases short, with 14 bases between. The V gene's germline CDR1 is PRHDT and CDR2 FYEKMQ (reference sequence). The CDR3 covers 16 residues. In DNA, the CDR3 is TGTGCCAGCAGCTCGGCTGGCAGGGGTTATAATTCACCCCTCCACTTT. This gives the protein CASSSAGRGYNSPLHF. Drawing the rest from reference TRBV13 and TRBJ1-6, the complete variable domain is AAGVIQSPRHLIKEKRETATLKCYPIPRHDTVYWYQQGPGQDPQFLISFYEKMQSDKGSIPDRFSAQQFSDYHSELNMSSLELGDSALYFCASSSAGRGYNSPLHFGNGTRLTVT.

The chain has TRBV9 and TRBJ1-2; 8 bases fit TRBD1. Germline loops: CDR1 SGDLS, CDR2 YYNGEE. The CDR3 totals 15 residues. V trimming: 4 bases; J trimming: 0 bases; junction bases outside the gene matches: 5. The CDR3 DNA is TGTGCCAGCAGCCCCAGGGGACAGGCTAACTATGGCTACACCTTC. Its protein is CASSPRGQANYGYTF.

The CDR3 DNA reads TGTGCCAGCAGCTCAGGACAGGGTGGCTATGGCTACACCTTC. Translating gives CASSSGQGGYGYTF. The rearrangement links TRBV6-6 to TRBJ1-2; the match to TRBD1 covers 8 bases. Germline-derived CDR1 and CDR2 are MNHNY and SVGAGI (reference sequence). This CDR3 is built from 14 residues. Unmatched junction bases numbered 7, after V lost 6 bases and J lost 4 bases.

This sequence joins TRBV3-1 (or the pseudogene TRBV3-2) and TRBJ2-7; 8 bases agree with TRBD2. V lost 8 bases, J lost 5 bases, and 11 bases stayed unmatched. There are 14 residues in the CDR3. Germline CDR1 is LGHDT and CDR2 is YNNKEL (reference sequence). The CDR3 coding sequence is TGTGCCAGCGGTACCGGGGGGGGGTCCCACGAGCAGTACTTC. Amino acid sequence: CASGTGGGSHEQYF.

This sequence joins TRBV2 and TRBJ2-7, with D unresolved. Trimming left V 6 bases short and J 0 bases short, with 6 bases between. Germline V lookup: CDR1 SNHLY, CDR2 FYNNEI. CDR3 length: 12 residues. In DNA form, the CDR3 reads TGTGCCAGCAGCACTTCCTCCTACGAGCAGTACTTC. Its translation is CASSTSSYEQYF.

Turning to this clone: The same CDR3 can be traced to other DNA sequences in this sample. Here the CDR3 reads CASSPLGRGNTEAFF. In nucleotides, the CDR3 is TGTGCCAGCTCACCCCTGGGGCGAGGGAACACTGAAGCTTTCTTT. V and J are TRBV18 and TRBJ1-1, with D possibly TRBD1 on 5 matching bases. This CDR3 has 15 amino acids. CDR1 KGHSH and CDR2 LQKENI come from the germline V gene. Trimming pared 3 bases from V and 1 base from J, leaving 12 bases between.

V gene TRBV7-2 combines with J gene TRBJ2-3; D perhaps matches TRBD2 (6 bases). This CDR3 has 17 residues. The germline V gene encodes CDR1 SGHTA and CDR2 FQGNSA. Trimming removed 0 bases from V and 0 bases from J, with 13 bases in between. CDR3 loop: CASSLAAGTTSTDTQYF. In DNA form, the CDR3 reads TGTGCCAGCAGCTTAGCGGCGGGGACCACTAGCACAGATACGCAGTATTTT.

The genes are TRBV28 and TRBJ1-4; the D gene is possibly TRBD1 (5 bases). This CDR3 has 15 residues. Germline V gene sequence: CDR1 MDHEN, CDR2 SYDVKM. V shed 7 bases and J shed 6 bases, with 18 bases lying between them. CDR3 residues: CASIGGEGLYEKLFF. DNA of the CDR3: TGTGCCAGCATTGGGGGGGAGGGTCTATATGAAAAACTGTTTTTT.

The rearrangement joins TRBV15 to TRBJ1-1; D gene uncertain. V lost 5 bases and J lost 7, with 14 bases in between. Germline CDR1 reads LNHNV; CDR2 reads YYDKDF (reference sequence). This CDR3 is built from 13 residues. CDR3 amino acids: CATSPTWGVEAFF. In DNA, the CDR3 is TGTGCCACCAGCCCTACGTGGGGTGTTGAAGCTTTCTTT.

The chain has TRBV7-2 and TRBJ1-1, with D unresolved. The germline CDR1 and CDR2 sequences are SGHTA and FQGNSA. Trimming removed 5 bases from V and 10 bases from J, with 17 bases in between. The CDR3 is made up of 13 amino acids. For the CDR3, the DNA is TGTGCCAGCAGCCCACAACTCGGGGTTACAGCTTTCTTT. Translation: CASSPQLGVTAFF. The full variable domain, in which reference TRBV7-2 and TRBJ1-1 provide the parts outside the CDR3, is GAGVSQSPSNKVTEKGKDVELRCDPISGHTALYWYRQSLGQGLEFLIYFQGNSAPDKSGLPSDRFSAERTGGSVSTLTIQRTQQEDSAVYLCASSPQLGVTAFFGQGTRLTVV.

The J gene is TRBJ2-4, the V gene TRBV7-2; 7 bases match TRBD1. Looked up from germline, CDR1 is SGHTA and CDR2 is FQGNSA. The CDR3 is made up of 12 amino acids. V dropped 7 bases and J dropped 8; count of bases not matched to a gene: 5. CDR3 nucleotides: TGTGCCAGCACTCGACAGGGTGACATTCAGTACTTC. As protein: CASTRQGDIQYF.

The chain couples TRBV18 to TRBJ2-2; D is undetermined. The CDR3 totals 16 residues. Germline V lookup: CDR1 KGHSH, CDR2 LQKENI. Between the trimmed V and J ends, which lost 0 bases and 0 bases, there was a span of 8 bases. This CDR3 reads CASSPPATSNTGELFF. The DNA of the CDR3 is TGTGCCAGCTCACCACCCGCCACTTCGAACACCGGGGAGCTGTTTTTT.

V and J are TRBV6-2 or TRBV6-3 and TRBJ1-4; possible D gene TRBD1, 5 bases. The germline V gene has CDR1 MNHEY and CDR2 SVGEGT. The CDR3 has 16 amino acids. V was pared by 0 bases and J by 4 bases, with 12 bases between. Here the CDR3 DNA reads TGTGCCAGCAGTTACTCAGAGGGACTCGATAATGAAAAACTGTTTTTT. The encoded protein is CASSYSEGLDNEKLFF.

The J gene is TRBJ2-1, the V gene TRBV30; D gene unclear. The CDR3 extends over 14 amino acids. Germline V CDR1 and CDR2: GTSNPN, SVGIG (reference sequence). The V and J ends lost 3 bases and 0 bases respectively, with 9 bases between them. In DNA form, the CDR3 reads TGTGCCTGGAGATGTAGAACCTCCTACAATGAGCAGTTCTTC. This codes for CAWRCRTSYNEQFF.

The CDR3 loop reads CASSLVAGTEAFF. In nucleotides, the CDR3 is TGTGCCAGCAGTCTTGTGGCGGGGACTGAAGCTTTCTTT. The chain has TRBV12-3 or TRBV12-4 and TRBJ1-1; D gene uncertain. This CDR3 comprises 13 residues. Trimming pared 5 bases from V and 5 bases from J, leaving 12 bases between.

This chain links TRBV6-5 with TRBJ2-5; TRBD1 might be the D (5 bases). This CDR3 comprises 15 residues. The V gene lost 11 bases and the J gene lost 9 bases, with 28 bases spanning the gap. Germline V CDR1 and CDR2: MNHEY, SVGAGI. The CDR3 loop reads CASGGRVDPPRPQYF. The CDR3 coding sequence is TGTGCCTCGGGCGGCAGGGTTGACCCCCCGAGGCCCCAGTACTTC.

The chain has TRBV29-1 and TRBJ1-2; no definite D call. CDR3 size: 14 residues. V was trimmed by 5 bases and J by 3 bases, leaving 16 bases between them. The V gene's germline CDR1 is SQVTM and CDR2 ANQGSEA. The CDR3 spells CSVSWSPDYYGYTF. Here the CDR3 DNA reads TGCAGCGTTAGCTGGTCCCCGGACTACTATGGCTACACCTTC.

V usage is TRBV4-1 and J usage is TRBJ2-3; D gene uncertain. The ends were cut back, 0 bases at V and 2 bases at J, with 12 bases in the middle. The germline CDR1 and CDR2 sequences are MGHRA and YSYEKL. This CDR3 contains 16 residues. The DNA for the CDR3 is TGCGCCAGCAGCCAAGAAGTGGGCTACCCCACAGATACGCAGTATTTT. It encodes CASSQEVGYPTDTQYF.

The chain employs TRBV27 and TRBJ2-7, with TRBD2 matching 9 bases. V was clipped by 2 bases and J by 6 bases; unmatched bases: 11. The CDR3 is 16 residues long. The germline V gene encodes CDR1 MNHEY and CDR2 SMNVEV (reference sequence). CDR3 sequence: CASSLSGGRGYGEQYV. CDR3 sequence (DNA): TGTGCCAGCAGTTTAAGCGGGGGGCGCGGATACGGCGAGCAGTACGTC.

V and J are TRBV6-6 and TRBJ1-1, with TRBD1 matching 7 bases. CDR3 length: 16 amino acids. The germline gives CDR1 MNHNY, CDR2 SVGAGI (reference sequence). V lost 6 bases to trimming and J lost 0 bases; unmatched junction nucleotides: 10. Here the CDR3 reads CASRAGTEFMNTEAFF. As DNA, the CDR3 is TGTGCCAGCAGAGCCGGGACAGAATTTATGAACACTGAAGCTTTCTTT.

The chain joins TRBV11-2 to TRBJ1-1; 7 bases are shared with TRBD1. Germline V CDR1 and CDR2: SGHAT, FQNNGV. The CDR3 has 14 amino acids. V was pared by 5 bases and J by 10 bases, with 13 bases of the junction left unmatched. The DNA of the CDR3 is TGTGCCAGCAGCAGGTTCATACAGGGGTCGCCAGCTTTCTTT. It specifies CASSRFIQGSPAFF.

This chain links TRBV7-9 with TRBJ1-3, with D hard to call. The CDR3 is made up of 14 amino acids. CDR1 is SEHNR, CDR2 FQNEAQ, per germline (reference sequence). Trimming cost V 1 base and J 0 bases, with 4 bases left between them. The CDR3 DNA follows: TGTGCCAGCAGCTTAGGGAACTCTGGAAACACCATATATTTT. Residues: CASSLGNSGNTIYF.

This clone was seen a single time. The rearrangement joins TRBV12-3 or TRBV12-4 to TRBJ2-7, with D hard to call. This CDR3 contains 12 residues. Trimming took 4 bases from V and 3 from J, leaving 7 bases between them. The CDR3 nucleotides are TGTGCCAGCAGTTGGGCCCTCTACGAGCAGTACGTC. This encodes CASSWALYEQYV.

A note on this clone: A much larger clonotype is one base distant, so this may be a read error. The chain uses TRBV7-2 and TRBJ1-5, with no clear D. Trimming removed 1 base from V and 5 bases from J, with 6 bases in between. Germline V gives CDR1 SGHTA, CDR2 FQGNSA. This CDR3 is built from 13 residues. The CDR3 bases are TGTGCCAGCAGCTTAGTTGCAGATCAGCCCCAGCATTTT. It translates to CASSLVADQPQHF.

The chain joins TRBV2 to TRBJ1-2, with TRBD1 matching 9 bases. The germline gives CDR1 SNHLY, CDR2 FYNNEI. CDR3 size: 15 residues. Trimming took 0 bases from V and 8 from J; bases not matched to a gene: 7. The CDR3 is CASSEAPGQGQGYTF. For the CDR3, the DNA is TGTGCCAGCAGTGAAGCCCCGGGACAGGGCCAGGGCTACACCTTC.

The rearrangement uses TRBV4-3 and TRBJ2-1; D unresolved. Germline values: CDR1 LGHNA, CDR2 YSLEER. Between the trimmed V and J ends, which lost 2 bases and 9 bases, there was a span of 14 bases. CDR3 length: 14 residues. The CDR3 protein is CASSQLVDMGEQFF. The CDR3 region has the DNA TGCGCCAGCAGCCAACTAGTGGATATGGGTGAGCAGTTCTTC.